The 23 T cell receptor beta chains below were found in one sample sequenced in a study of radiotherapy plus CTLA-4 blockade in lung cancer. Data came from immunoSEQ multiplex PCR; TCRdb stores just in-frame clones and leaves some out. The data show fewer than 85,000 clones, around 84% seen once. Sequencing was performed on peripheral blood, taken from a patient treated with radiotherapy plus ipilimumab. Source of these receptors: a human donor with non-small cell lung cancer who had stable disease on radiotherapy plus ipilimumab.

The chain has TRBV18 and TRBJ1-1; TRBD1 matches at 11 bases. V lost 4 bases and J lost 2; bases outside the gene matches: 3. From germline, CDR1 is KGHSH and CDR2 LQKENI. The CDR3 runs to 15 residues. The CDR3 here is CASSQGQGVNTEAFF. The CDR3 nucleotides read TGTGCCAGCTCACAGGGACAGGGGGTCAACACTGAAGCTTTCTTT.

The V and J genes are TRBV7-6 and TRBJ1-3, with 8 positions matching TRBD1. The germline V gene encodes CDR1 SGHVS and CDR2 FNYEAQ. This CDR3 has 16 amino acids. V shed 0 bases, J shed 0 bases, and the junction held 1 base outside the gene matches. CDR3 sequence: CASSLAGTGSGNTIYF. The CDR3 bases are TGTGCCAGCAGCTTAGCGGGGACAGGCTCTGGAAACACCATATATTTT.

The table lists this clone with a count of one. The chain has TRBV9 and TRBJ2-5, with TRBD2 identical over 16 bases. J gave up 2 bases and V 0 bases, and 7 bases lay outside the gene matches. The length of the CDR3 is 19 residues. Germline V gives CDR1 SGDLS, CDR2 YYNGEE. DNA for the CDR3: TGTGCCAGCAGCGTAGAGGGACTAGCGGGAGGGTTTACTCAAGAGACCCAGTACTTC. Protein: CASSVEGLAGGFTQETQYF.

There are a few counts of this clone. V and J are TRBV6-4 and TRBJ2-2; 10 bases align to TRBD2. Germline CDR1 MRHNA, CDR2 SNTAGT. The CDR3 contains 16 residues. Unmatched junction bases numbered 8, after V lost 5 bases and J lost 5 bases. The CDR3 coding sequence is TGTGCCAGCAGTCAGCTAGCGGGAGTGAGGACCGGGGAGCTGTTTTTT. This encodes CASSQLAGVRTGELFF.

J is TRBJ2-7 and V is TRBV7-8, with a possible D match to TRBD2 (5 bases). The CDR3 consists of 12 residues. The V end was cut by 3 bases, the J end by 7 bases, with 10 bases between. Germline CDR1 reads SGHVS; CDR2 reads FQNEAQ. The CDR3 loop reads CASSLQPGEQYF. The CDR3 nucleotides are TGTGCCAGCAGCTTGCAACCGGGGGAGCAGTACTTC.

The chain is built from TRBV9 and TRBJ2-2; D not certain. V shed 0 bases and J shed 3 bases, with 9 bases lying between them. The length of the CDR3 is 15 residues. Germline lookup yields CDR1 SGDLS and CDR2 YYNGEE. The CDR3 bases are TGTGCCAGCAGCGTAGAATTGAGGTACACCGGGGAGCTGTTTTTT. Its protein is CASSVELRYTGELFF.

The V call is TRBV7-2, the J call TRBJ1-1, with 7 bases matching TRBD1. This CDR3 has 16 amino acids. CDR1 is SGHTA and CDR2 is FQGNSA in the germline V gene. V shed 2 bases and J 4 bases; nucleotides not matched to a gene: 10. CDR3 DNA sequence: TGTGCCAGCAGCTTATCCCCCGGGACAGCTGGCACTGAAGCTTTCTTT. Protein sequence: CASSLSPGTAGTEAFF.

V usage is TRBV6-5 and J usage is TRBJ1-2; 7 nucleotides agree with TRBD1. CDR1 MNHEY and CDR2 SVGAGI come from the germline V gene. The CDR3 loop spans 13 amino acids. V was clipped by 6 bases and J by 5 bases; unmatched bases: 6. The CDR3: CASRTGERYGYTF. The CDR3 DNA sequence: TGTGCCAGCAGAACAGGGGAGCGGTATGGCTACACCTTC.

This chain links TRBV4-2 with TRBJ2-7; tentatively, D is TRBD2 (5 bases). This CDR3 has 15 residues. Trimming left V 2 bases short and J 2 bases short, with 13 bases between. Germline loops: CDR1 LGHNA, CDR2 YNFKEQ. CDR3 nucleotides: TGTGCCAGCAGCCAATCTACCCGGGATCCCTACGAGCAGTACTTC. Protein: CASSQSTRDPYEQYF.

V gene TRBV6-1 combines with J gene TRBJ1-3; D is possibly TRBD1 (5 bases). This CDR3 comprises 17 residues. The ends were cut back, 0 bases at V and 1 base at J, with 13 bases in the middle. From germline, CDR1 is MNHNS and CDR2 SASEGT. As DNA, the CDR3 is TGTGCCAGCAGTGAAGCGCTTGGGGGTACTTCTGGAAACACCATATATTTT. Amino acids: CASSEALGGTSGNTIYF.

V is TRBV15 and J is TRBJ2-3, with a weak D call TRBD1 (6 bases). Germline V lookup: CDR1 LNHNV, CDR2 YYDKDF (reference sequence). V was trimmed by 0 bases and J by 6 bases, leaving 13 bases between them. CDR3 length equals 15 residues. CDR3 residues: CATSRDGGRGDTQYF. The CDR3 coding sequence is TGTGCCACCAGCAGAGATGGGGGCAGGGGTGATACGCAGTATTTT.

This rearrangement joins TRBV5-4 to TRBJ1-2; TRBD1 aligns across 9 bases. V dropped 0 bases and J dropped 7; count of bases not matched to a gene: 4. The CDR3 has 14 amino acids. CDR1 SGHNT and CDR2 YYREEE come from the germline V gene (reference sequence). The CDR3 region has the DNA TGTGCCAGCAGCTTGGTACAGGGGGCTAGTGGCTACACCTTC. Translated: CASSLVQGASGYTF.

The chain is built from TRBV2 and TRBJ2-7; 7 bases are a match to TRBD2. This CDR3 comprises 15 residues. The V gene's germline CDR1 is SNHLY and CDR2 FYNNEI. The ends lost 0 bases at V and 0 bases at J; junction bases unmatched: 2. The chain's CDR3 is CASSEAGGSSYEQYF. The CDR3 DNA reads TGTGCCAGCAGTGAAGCGGGGGGGAGCTCCTACGAGCAGTACTTC. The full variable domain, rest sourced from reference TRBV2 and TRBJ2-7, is EPEVTQTPSHQVTQMGQEVILRCVPISNHLYFYWYRQILGQKVEFLVSFYNNEISEKSEIFDDQFSVERPDGSNFTLKIRSTKLEDSAMYFCASSEAGGSSYEQYFGPGTRLTVT.

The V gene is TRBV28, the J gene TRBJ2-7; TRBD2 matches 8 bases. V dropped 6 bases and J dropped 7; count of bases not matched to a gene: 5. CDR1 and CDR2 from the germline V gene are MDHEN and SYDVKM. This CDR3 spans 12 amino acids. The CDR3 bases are TGTGCCAGCAGCGTACCGGGGGGGGAGCAGTACTTC. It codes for CASSVPGGEQYF.

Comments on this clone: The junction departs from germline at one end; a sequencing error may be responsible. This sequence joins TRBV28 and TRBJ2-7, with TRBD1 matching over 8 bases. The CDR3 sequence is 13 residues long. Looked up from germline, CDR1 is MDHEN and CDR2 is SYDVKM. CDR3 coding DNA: TGTGCCAGCAGTTCCGGACAGGGTGTAAATCTTGTCTTC. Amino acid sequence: CASSSGQGVNLVF.

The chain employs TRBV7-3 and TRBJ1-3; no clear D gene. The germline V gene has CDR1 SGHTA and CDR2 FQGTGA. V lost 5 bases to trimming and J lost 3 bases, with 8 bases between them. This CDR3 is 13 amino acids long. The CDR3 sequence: CASSPSGGNTIYF. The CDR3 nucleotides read TGTGCCAGCAGCCCCTCAGGTGGAAACACCATATATTTT.

CDR3 residues: CASSLSRLWGELFF. In DNA form, the CDR3 reads TGTGCCAGCAGTTTATCGCGGTTGTGGGGGGAGCTGTTTTTT. The gene calls are TRBV6-1 and TRBJ2-2; D is ambiguous. From germline, CDR1 is MNHNS and CDR2 SASEGT. Trimming removed 5 bases at V and 8 bases at J, with 15 bases between. CDR3 size: 14 residues.

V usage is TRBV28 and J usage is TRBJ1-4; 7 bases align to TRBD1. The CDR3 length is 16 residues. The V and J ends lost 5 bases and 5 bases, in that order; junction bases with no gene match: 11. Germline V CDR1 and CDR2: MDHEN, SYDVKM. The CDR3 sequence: CASSITMGQRNEKLFF. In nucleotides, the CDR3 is TGTGCCAGCAGTATTACAATGGGACAGCGGAATGAAAAACTGTTTTTT.

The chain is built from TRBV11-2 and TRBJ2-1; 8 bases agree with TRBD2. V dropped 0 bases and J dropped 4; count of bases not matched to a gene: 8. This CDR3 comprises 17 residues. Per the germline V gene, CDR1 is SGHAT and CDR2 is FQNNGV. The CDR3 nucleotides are TGTGCCAGCAGCTTAGATCGGGGCCTAGCGGGTTACAATGAGCAGTTCTTC. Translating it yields CASSLDRGLAGYNEQFF.

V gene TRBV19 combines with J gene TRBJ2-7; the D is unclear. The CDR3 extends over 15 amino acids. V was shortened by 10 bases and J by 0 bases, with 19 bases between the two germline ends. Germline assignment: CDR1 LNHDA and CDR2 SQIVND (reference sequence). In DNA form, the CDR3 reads TGTGCCACCGGACCCCCTCGGAGCCTCTCCTACGAGCAGTACTTC. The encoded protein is CATGPPRSLSYEQYF.

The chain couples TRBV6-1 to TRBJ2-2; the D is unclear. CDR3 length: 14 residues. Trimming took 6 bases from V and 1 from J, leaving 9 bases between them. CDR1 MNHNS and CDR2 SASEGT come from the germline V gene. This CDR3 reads CASRPALNTGELFF. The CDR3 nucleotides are TGTGCCAGCAGACCGGCCCTGAACACCGGGGAGCTGTTTTTT.

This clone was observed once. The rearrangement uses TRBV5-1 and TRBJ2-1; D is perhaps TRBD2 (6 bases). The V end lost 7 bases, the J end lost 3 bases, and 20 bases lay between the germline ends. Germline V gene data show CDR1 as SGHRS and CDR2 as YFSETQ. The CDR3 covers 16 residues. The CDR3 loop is CASGEVAGVNYNEQFF. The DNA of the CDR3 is TGCGCCAGCGGGGAGGTGGCGGGCGTCAACTACAATGAGCAGTTCTTC. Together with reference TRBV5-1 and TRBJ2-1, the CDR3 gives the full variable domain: KAGVTQTPRYLIKTRGQQVTLSCSPISGHRSVSWYQQTPGQGLQFLFEYFSETQRNKGNFPGRFSGRQFSNSRSEMNVSTLELGDSALYLCASGEVAGVNYNEQFFGPGTRLTVL.

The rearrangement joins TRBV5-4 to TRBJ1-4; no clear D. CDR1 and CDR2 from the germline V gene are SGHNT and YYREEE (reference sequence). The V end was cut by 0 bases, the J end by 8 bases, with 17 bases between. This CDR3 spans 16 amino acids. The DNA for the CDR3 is TGTGCCAGCAGCTTGGGGGCCGGTGACTCTGGGGAAAAACTGTTTTTT. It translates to CASSLGAGDSGEKLFF.